This T cell receptor (beta chain) was documented in a study of shared clonotypes between healthy human individuals. The sample holds one count of this clone. Antigen unknown. Other DNA sequences in the same sample also yield this CDR3. Trimming stripped 0 bases from V and 2 bases from J, with 3 bases between. This CDR3 is 12 amino acids long. The germline V gene encodes CDR1 SGHRS and CDR2 YFSETQ. In the naive CD8 group, cells lacked CD45RO and were positively selected for CCR7, so terminally differentiated effector memory CD45RA+ cells were left out. The assay was immunoSEQ multiplex PCR, and TCRdb's table has in-frame clones only and misses some. The sample includes roughly 2 million clones, over 85% seen only once; the top ten take 0.9% to 1.3%. Study-level findings and limits: Naive CD4 clonotypes were shared across a few donors at roughly 4.6%.

The sample was naive CD8+ T cells sorted from blood. This sequence originates from a young man in good health. This chain connects TRBV5-1 to TRBJ2-7, with D unclear. CDR3 nucleotides: TGCGCCAGCAGCTTGGGCGCCTACGAGCAGTACTTC. Translated: CASSLGAYEQYF.